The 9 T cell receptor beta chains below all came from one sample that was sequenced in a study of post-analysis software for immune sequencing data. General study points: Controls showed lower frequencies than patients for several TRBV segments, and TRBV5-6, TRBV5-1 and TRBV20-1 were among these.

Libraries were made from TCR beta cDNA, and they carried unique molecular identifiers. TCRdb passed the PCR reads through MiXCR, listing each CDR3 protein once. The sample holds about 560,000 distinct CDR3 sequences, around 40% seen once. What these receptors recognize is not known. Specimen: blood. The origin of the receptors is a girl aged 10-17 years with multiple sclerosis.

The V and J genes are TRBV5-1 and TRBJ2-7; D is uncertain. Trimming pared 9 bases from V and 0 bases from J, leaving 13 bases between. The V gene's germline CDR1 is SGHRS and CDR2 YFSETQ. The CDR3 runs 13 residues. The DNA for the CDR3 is TGCGCCACCCGGTACTCTGACTCCTACGAGCAGTACTTC. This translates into CATRYSDSYEQYF.

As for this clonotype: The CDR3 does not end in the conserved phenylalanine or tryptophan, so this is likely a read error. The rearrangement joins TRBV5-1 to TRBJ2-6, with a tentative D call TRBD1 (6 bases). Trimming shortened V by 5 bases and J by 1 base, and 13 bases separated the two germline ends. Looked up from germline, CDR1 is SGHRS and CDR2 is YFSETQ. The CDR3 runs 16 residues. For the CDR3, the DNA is TGCGCCAGCAGTGGGGGCTCCACTTCTGGGGCCAACGTCCTGACTTAC. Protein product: CASSGGSTSGANVLTY.

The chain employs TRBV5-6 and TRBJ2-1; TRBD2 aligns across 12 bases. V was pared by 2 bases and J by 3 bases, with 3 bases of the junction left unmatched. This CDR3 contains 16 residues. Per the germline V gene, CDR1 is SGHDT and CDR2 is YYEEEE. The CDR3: CASSLLAGGLYNEQFF. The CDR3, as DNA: TGTGCCAGCAGCTTACTAGCGGGGGGCCTCTACAATGAGCAGTTCTTC.

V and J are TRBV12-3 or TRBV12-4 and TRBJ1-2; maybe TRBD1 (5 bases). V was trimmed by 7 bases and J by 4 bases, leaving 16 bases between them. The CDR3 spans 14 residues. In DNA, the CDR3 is TGTGCCAGCAAGGCCCAGGGACTCTTCTATGGCTACACCTTC. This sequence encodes CASKAQGLFYGYTF.

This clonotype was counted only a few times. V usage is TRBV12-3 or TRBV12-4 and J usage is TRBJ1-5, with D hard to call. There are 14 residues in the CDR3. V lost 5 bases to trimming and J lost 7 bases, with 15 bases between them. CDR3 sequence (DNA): TGTGCCAGCAGTCCCGCGGGATTTAACCAGCCCCAGCATTTT. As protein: CASSPAGFNQPQHF.

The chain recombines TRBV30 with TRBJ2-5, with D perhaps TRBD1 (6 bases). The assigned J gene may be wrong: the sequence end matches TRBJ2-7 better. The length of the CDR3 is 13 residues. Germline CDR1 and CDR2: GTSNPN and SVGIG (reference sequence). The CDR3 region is CAWSVNRANEQYF. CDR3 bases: TGTGCCTGGAGCGTAAACAGGGCCAACGAGCAGTACTTC.

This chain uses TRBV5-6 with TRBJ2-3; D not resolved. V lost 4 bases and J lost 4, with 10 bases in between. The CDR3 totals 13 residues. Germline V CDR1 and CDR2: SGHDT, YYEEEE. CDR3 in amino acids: CASSPATSDTQYF. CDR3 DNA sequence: TGTGCCAGCAGCCCGGCAACATCAGATACGCAGTATTTT.

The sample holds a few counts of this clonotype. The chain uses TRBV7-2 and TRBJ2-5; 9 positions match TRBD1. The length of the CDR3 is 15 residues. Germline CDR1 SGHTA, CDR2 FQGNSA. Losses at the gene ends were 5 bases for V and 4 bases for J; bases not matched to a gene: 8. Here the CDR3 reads CASSPGDRDAETQYF. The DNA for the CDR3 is TGTGCCAGCAGCCCTGGGGACAGGGACGCAGAGACCCAGTACTTC. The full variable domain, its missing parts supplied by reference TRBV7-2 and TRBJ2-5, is GAGVSQSPSNKVTEKGKDVELRCDPISGHTALYWYRQSLGQGLEFLIYFQGNSAPDKSGLPSDRFSAERTGGSVSTLTIQRTQQEDSAVYLCASSPGDRDAETQYFGPGTRLLVL.

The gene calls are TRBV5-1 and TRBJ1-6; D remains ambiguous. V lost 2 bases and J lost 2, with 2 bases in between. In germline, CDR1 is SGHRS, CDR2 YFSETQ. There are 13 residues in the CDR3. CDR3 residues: CASSFTYNSPLHF. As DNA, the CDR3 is TGCGCCAGCAGCTTCACCTATAATTCACCCCTCCACTTT. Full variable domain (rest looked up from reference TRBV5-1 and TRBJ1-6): KAGVTQTPRYLIKTRGQQVTLSCSPISGHRSVSWYQQTPGQGLQFLFEYFSETQRNKGNFPGRFSGRQFSNSRSEMNVSTLELGDSALYLCASSFTYNSPLHFGNGTRLTVT.